Shown below are 7 T cell receptor beta chains from a single sample sequenced in a study of blood T cell repertoires in COVID-19. Produced via immunoSEQ multiplex PCR; TCRdb's table is partial and in-frame only. The sample gives fewer than 90,000 clones, around 86% of which show up once; 4.9% is in the top ten. Sequencing was carried out using peripheral blood. The source is a man in his forties or fifties with active or convalescent COVID-19.

The chain is built from TRBV18 and TRBJ2-5; 7 nucleotides agree with TRBD2. Trimming took 3 bases from V and 9 from J; bases not matched to a gene: 7. Per germline, CDR1 KGHSH and CDR2 LQKENI. The CDR3 loop spans 13 amino acids. As DNA, the CDR3 is TGTGCCAGCTCACCCCGGGAGGAGTGGGCCCAGTACTTC. Its translation is CASSPREEWAQYF.

The chain is built from TRBV5-4 and TRBJ1-1; possibly TRBD1 for D (5 bases). Germline CDR1 SGHNT, CDR2 YYREEE (reference sequence). The CDR3 spans 14 residues. Deletions cut 4 bases from V and 1 base from J, with 11 bases between. The CDR3 sequence: CASSVTGPNTEAFF. The CDR3 coding sequence is TGTGCCAGCAGCGTTACAGGACCGAACACTGAAGCTTTCTTT. Full variable domain (outside the CDR3, taken from reference TRBV5-4 and TRBJ1-1): ETGVTQSPTHLIKTRGQQVTLRCSSQSGHNTVSWYQQALGQGPQFIFQYYREEENGRGNFPPRFSGLQFPNYSSELNVNALELDDSALYLCASSVTGPNTEAFFGQGTRLTVV.

This sequence joins TRBV6-4 and TRBJ1-5; 8 bases line up with TRBD1. V lost 3 bases and J lost 6; bases outside the gene matches: 4. Germline V lookup: CDR1 MRHNA, CDR2 SNTAGT. This CDR3 is built from 14 residues. CDR3: CASSDLDRAQPQHF. DNA for the CDR3: TGTGCCAGCAGTGATCTGGACAGGGCTCAGCCCCAGCATTTT.

The chain uses TRBV9 and TRBJ2-7; 9 bases map to TRBD2. Germline V gene data show CDR1 as SGDLS and CDR2 as YYNGEE. There are 15 residues in the CDR3. J gave up 4 bases and V 0 bases, and 5 bases lay outside the gene matches. CDR3 amino acids: CASSVGPSGTYEQYF. The CDR3 region has the DNA TGTGCCAGCAGCGTAGGGCCTAGCGGGACATACGAGCAGTACTTC.

This chain joins TRBV6-1 and TRBJ1-2; D possibly corresponds to TRBD1 (6 bases). V lost 0 bases and J lost 4, with 9 bases in between. CDR3 size: 14 residues. The germline V gene has CDR1 MNHNS and CDR2 SASEGT. The CDR3 DNA reads as TGTGCCAGCAGTGAAGCTCTAGGGGGCTATGGCTACACCTTC. It translates to CASSEALGGYGYTF.

The V call is TRBV5-6, the J call TRBJ2-7; TRBD2 aligns across 10 bases. This CDR3 region has 15 residues. CDR1 SGHDT and CDR2 YYEEEE come from the germline V gene. V lost 5 bases and J lost 7; bases outside the gene matches: 12. The DNA for the CDR3 is TGTGCCAGCAGAGAGAGCGGGGGGGCGTTGGGAGAGCAGTACGTC. Residues: CASRESGGALGEQYV.

The chain employs TRBV18 and TRBJ2-7; 11 bases are a match to TRBD1. With 6 bases clipped from V and 1 base from J, the junction kept 5 bases outside the gene matches. Germline V gene sequence: CDR1 KGHSH, CDR2 LQKENI. The CDR3 contains 15 residues. The CDR3 reads CASSEGTGGSYEQYV. The CDR3 region has the DNA TGTGCCAGCTCCGAGGGGACAGGGGGATCCTACGAGCAGTACGTC.